The 12 T cell receptor beta chains below come from one sample, sequenced in a study of identical twins. TCRdb reprocessed the 5' RACE reads with MiXCR, giving one entry per CDR3 protein. The table lists about 500,000 distinct CDR3 sequences, around an eighth of them singletons. The sample was also linked to a second study, of yellow fever vaccine responses in identical twins.

Sequencing input: CD4+ T cells sorted from blood. These receptors came from a woman aged 18-29 years in good health.

This clonotype was seen a few times. The rearrangement links TRBV20-1 to TRBJ2-3, with a weak D call TRBD2 (5 bases). This CDR3 has 16 amino acids. V was shortened by 0 bases and J by 0 bases, with 13 bases between the two germline ends. The germline V gene encodes CDR1 DFQATT and CDR2 SNEGSKA (reference sequence). Here the CDR3 reads CSARDLKRPSTDTQYF. For the CDR3, the DNA is TGCAGTGCTAGAGATTTAAAGCGGCCTAGCACAGATACGCAGTATTTT.

This clonotype was seen a handful of times. The V and J genes are TRBV7-9 and TRBJ2-1; 7 bases agree with TRBD2. After removal of 2 bases from V and 4 bases from J, the junction contained 5 bases not matched to a gene. The CDR3 runs to 15 residues. Looked up from germline, CDR1 is SEHNR and CDR2 is FQNEAQ (reference sequence). CDR3 sequence: CASSLKGLSYNEQFF. The CDR3 DNA sequence: TGTGCCAGCAGCTTAAAGGGACTAAGTTACAATGAGCAGTTCTTC.

This clonotype has more than one count but fewer than ten. V gene TRBV7-2 combines with J gene TRBJ2-3; possibly TRBD1 or TRBD2 for D (5 bases each). CDR3 length equals 15 residues. V shed 3 bases and J shed 2 bases, with 12 bases lying between them. Germline assignment: CDR1 SGHTA and CDR2 FQGNSA. CDR3 loop: CASSFDRGTTDTQYF. DNA of the CDR3: TGTGCCAGCAGCTTTGATCGAGGGACCACAGATACGCAGTATTTT.

The CDR3 protein is CASNQVGEQYF. CDR3 DNA sequence: TGTGCCAGCAACCAGGTCGGCGAGCAGTACTTC. J is TRBJ2-7 and V is TRBV6-2 or TRBV6-3; no reliable D call. The V and J ends lost 7 bases and 6 bases respectively, with 10 bases between them. CDR3 length: 11 amino acids. From germline, CDR1 is MNHEY and CDR2 SVGEGT.

The rearrangement links TRBV15 to TRBJ2-6, with a tentative D call TRBD2 (7 bases). V was trimmed by 5 bases and J by 0 bases, leaving 20 bases between them. The CDR3 consists of 19 residues. Per germline, CDR1 LNHNV and CDR2 YYDKDF (reference sequence). CDR3 residues: CATSPKGGGPSSGANVLTF. Here the CDR3 DNA reads TGTGCCACCAGCCCAAAAGGGGGGGGGCCGAGCTCTGGGGCCAACGTCCTGACTTTC.

There are many counts of this clonotype. The chain links TRBV29-1 to TRBJ2-1, with 9 bases fitting TRBD2. Germline CDR1 reads SQVTM; CDR2 reads ANQGSEA. CDR3 length equals 15 residues. Unmatched junction bases numbered 9, after V lost 3 bases and J lost 6 bases. The CDR3 protein is CSVDPSSGMGNEQFF. CDR3 DNA: TGCAGCGTTGACCCCTCTAGCGGGATGGGCAATGAGCAGTTCTTC.

This clonotype turned up a few times. J is TRBJ2-7 and V is TRBV10-2; possibly TRBD2 for D (7 bases). The CDR3 spans 15 residues. Germline V gene data show CDR1 as WSHSY and CDR2 as SAAADI. V lost 3 bases to trimming and J lost 5 bases, with 17 bases between them. Written as DNA, the CDR3 is TGCGCCAGCAGTGATGACATCGGGGGGCGGAACGAGCAGTACTTC. Translation: CASSDDIGGRNEQYF.

In its sample, this clonotype was seen many times. This chain connects TRBV5-8 to TRBJ2-7, with D perhaps matching TRBD1 (5 bases). CDR3 length equals 15 residues. Looked up from germline, CDR1 is SGHTS and CDR2 is YDEGEE. Trimming stripped 4 bases from V and 4 bases from J, with 18 bases between. The CDR3 region is CASSLGQPGIYEQYF. The CDR3 nucleotides read TGTGCCAGCAGCCTCGGACAACCAGGAATATACGAGCAGTACTTC. Full variable domain (remainder filled in from reference TRBV5-8 and TRBJ2-7): EAGVTQSPTHLIKTRGQQATLRCSPISGHTSVYWYQQALGLGLQFLLWYDEGEERNRGNFPPRFSGRQFPNYSSELNVNALELEDSALYLCASSLGQPGIYEQYFGPGTRLTVT.

In this sample, this clonotype turned up a few times. The rearrangement links TRBV10-3 to TRBJ2-3; D is unresolved. CDR1 and CDR2 from the germline V gene are ENHRY and SYGVKD. The CDR3 contains 13 residues. V was shortened by 4 bases and J by 1 base, with 6 bases between the two germline ends. DNA of the CDR3: TGTGCCATCAGTGCTGGCGGCACAGATACGCAGTATTTT. As protein: CAISAGGTDTQYF.

This clonotype was seen repeatedly, ten times or more. This chain joins TRBV3-1 and TRBJ1-1; D is uncertain. Between the trimmed V and J ends, which lost 0 bases and 0 bases, there was a span of 11 bases. The CDR3 loop spans 16 amino acids. The germline V gene encodes CDR1 LGHDT and CDR2 YNNKEL (reference sequence). As DNA, the CDR3 is TGTGCCAGCAGCCAAGATTTGCACGGGCTGAACACTGAAGCTTTCTTT. This gives the protein CASSQDLHGLNTEAFF.

This clonotype has only a few counts. The V gene is TRBV24-1, the J gene TRBJ2-5; no clear D gene. Germline V gene data show CDR1 as KGHDR and CDR2 as SFDVKD. The CDR3 loop spans 13 amino acids. The ends were cut back, 5 bases at V and 2 bases at J, with 8 bases in the middle. The CDR3 DNA follows: TGTGCCACCAGTGCCCCTCTACAAGAGACCCAGTACTTC. The encoded protein is CATSAPLQETQYF.

V usage is TRBV20-1 and J usage is TRBJ1-1; D unclear. CDR1 and CDR2 (germline): DFQATT, SNEGSKA (reference sequence). Trimming removed 1 base from V and 4 bases from J, with 16 bases in between. The CDR3 extends over 15 amino acids. The CDR3 protein is CSARVSPGLGTEAFF. The CDR3 DNA follows: TGCAGTGCTAGAGTGAGTCCAGGCCTCGGCACTGAAGCTTTCTTT.